A single sample gave rise to the 23 T cell receptor beta chains below, sequenced in a study of blood T cell repertoires in COVID-19. Assay: immunoSEQ multiplex PCR; the TCRdb copy retains only in-frame clones and omits some. The table lists roughly 93,000 clones, around 85% of them singletons. The sequencing sample was made of peripheral blood. The source is a woman older than 75 with acute or convalescent COVID-19.

V usage is TRBV7-8 and J usage is TRBJ1-6; 7 bases are a match to TRBD1. The V gene end was trimmed by 4 bases and the J gene end by 5 bases; junction bases not matched to a gene: 2. Germline CDR1 reads SGHVS; CDR2 reads FQNEAQ. CDR3 length equals 14 residues. In DNA, the CDR3 is TGTGCCAGCAGCTCGGGACAGCATAATTCACCCCTCCACTTT. This encodes CASSSGQHNSPLHF.

This chain connects TRBV28 to TRBJ1-4; the match to TRBD1 covers 7 bases. Trimming removed 6 bases from V and 8 bases from J; junction bases left unmatched: 12. This CDR3 comprises 15 residues. In germline, CDR1 is MDHEN, CDR2 SYDVKM. CDR3 residues: CASRSDRAWGEKLFF. The CDR3 region has the DNA TGTGCCAGCAGGTCTGACAGGGCGTGGGGGGAAAAACTGTTTTTT.

The chain employs TRBV7-8 and TRBJ2-1, with TRBD2 matching over 8 bases. Per germline, CDR1 SGHVS and CDR2 FQNEAQ. The CDR3 is 14 amino acids. V was pared by 2 bases and J by 6 bases, with 3 bases of the junction left unmatched. CDR3 in amino acids: CASSLYSGVNEQFF. The CDR3 DNA reads TGTGCCAGCAGCTTATATAGCGGGGTCAATGAGCAGTTCTTC.

The rearrangement uses TRBV28 and TRBJ2-7; weak D call: TRBD1 (6 bases). Germline CDR1 MDHEN, CDR2 SYDVKM. This CDR3 spans 14 amino acids. V gave up 4 bases and J gave up 2 bases, with 12 bases separating them. CDR3: CASSSQGIPYEQYF. CDR3 coding DNA: TGTGCCAGCAGTTCACAGGGAATACCCTACGAGCAGTACTTC.

CDR3: CASSLQLAGGDTQYF. For the CDR3, the DNA is TGCGCCAGCAGCCTTCAACTAGCGGGGGGGGATACGCAGTATTTT. This chain uses TRBV4-3 with TRBJ2-3; 13 nucleotides match TRBD2. Trimming took 4 bases from V and 6 from J; bases not matched to a gene: 4. Per the germline V gene, CDR1 is LGHNA and CDR2 is YSLEER. This CDR3 contains 15 residues.

The V and J genes are TRBV30 and TRBJ1-1, with D uncertain. CDR1 and CDR2 from the germline V gene are GTSNPN and SVGIG (reference sequence). The length of the CDR3 is 14 residues. Trimming stripped 2 bases from V and 4 bases from J, with 14 bases between. CDR3 DNA: TGTGCCTGGAGTTCGGGGAAGGTGTCCACTGAAGCTTTCTTT. It translates to CAWSSGKVSTEAFF.

In its sample, this clone was seen once. J is TRBJ1-4 and V is TRBV7-6; TRBD1 is a possible D gene (5 bases). The V gene lost 2 bases and the J gene lost 5 bases, with 9 bases spanning the gap. The CDR3 contains 14 residues. In germline, CDR1 is SGHVS, CDR2 FNYEAQ. The DNA of the CDR3 is TGTGCCAGCAGCTTATGGGGGGTAAATGAAAAACTGTTTTTT. Translated, it gives CASSLWGVNEKLFF.

The chain carries TRBV28 and TRBJ1-2; 8 bases match TRBD1. CDR3 length equals 14 residues. Trimming cost V 2 bases and J 8 bases; bases outside gene matches: 7. From germline, CDR1 is MDHEN and CDR2 SYDVKM. CDR3 region: CASSLRQGAIGYTF. CDR3 in DNA: TGTGCCAGCAGTTTAAGGCAGGGGGCGATCGGCTACACCTTC.

The table lists this clone with a few counts. This chain connects TRBV7-2 to TRBJ2-2, with a possible D match to TRBD1 (6 bases). Per the germline V gene, CDR1 is SGHTA and CDR2 is FQGNSA. V gave up 1 base and J gave up 5 bases, with 17 bases separating them. This CDR3 has 17 residues. As DNA, the CDR3 is TGTGCCAGCAGCTTAGTACCTCGCCAGGGGCCTACCGGGGAGCTGTTTTTT. Translated, it gives CASSLVPRQGPTGELFF.

The chain is built from TRBV10-1 and TRBJ1-6, with 7 bases aligning to TRBD1. The V segment lost 6 bases and the J segment 5 bases; nucleotides outside the gene matches: 16. CDR3 size: 18 residues. The germline gives CDR1 WNHNN, CDR2 SYGVQD (reference sequence). CDR3 residues: CASRISRDSLHHNSPLHF. CDR3 coding DNA: TGCGCCAGCAGGATTAGCCGGGACAGCCTACACCATAATTCACCCCTCCACTTT.

The chain is built from TRBV28 and TRBJ1-5; D uncertain. Trimming shortened V by 8 bases and J by 4 bases, and 21 bases separated the two germline ends. Germline assignment: CDR1 MDHEN and CDR2 SYDVKM. The CDR3 is made up of 16 amino acids. The CDR3 sequence: CASLPGLLGANQPQHF. As DNA, the CDR3 is TGTGCCAGCCTTCCCGGACTCCTCGGAGCTAATCAGCCCCAGCATTTT.

This rearrangement joins TRBV27 to TRBJ1-1; 9 nucleotides align to TRBD1. CDR1 is MNHEY and CDR2 is SMNVEV in the germline V gene (reference sequence). This CDR3 contains 14 residues. Unmatched junction bases numbered 4, after V lost 3 bases and J lost 5 bases. The CDR3 region is CASSFDRGRTEAFF. CDR3 sequence (DNA): TGTGCCAGCAGTTTCGACAGGGGGAGGACTGAAGCTTTCTTT.

The chain couples TRBV6-6 to TRBJ2-4, with TRBD2 matching over 7 bases. V shed 6 bases, J shed 5 bases, and the junction held 13 bases outside the gene matches. This CDR3 is 16 amino acids long. Per germline, CDR1 MNHNY and CDR2 SVGAGI (reference sequence). CDR3 bases: TGTGCCAGCAGATACAAAGCTGAAGCGGGACAAAACATTCAGTACTTC. This gives the protein CASRYKAEAGQNIQYF.

The chain combines TRBV11-2 with TRBJ1-1, with no clear D. The CDR3 is 14 amino acids. The germline gives CDR1 SGHAT, CDR2 FQNNGV. Trimming took off 1 base at V and 2 bases at J, with 8 bases between the two ends. The CDR3 protein is CASSLGGGNTEAFF. As DNA, the CDR3 is TGTGCCAGCAGCTTAGGTGGCGGAAACACTGAAGCTTTCTTT.

This clone has only one observation. The chain carries TRBV18 and TRBJ2-2; perhaps TRBD2 as D (5 bases). V gave up 6 bases and J gave up 0 bases, with 8 bases separating them. The CDR3 contains 14 residues. From germline, CDR1 is KGHSH and CDR2 LQKENI. The CDR3 here is CASSRESNTGELFF. In nucleotides, the CDR3 is TGTGCCAGCTCCCGGGAATCGAACACCGGGGAGCTGTTTTTT.

V usage is TRBV18 and J usage is TRBJ1-5, with 9 bases fitting TRBD1. J was trimmed by 0 bases and V by 6 bases; bases with no gene match: 3. The CDR3 totals 15 residues. Germline CDR1 is KGHSH and CDR2 is LQKENI. CDR3 region: CASSGDRDSNQPQHF. The CDR3 nucleotides are TGTGCCAGCTCCGGGGACAGGGATAGCAATCAGCCCCAGCATTTT.

The chain combines TRBV19 with TRBJ2-5; TRBD2 aligns across 15 bases. Looked up from germline, CDR1 is LNHDA and CDR2 is SQIVND (reference sequence). The CDR3 runs 19 residues. The ends lost 3 bases at V and 0 bases at J; junction bases unmatched: 8. CDR3 DNA: TGTGCCAGTAGTATGGGACTAGCGGGGGGTCAGGATTACCAAGAGACCCAGTACTTC. Translating gives CASSMGLAGGQDYQETQYF.

The chain is built from TRBV2 and TRBJ2-1, with 11 bases that match TRBD1. CDR1 and CDR2 from the germline V gene are SNHLY and FYNNEI. Losses at the gene ends were 7 bases for V and 7 bases for J; bases not matched to a gene: 9. CDR3 length: 15 amino acids. The CDR3 sequence: CASTSRTGGINEQFF. The CDR3 nucleotides are TGTGCCAGCACTTCCCGGACAGGGGGCATTAATGAGCAGTTCTTC.

The chain uses TRBV3-1 (or the pseudogene TRBV3-2) and TRBJ2-7; 9 bases align to TRBD1. V lost 3 bases to trimming and J lost 1 base; unmatched junction nucleotides: 1. The CDR3 is 14 residues long. Per germline, CDR1 LGHDT and CDR2 YNNKEL (reference sequence). CDR3 sequence (DNA): TGTGCCAGCAGCCAGGGACAGGGTTCCTACGAGCAGTACTTC. Protein: CASSQGQGSYEQYF.

The chain combines TRBV30 with TRBJ2-7, with TRBD2 matching over 14 bases. Trimming cost V 2 bases and J 4 bases; bases outside gene matches: 7. In germline, CDR1 is GTSNPN, CDR2 SVGIG (reference sequence). CDR3 length equals 16 residues. CDR3 bases: TGTGCCTGGAGTCCGCCCCGGACTAGCGGGGGGTACGAGCAGTACTTC. Translation: CAWSPPRTSGGYEQYF.

The V and J genes are TRBV6-2 or TRBV6-3 and TRBJ1-5; D gene ambiguous. The CDR3 loop spans 14 amino acids. Trimming pared 0 bases from V and 6 bases from J, leaving 9 bases between. CDR1 is MNHEY and CDR2 is SVGEGT in the germline V gene. The CDR3, as DNA: TGTGCCAGCAGTTACTCTGGGTGGAGTCAGCCCCAGCATTTT. This encodes CASSYSGWSQPQHF.

This clone was observed a single time. The chain employs TRBV7-9 and TRBJ1-5, with D unclear. Germline V gene sequence: CDR1 SEHNR, CDR2 FQNEAQ (reference sequence). This CDR3 has 13 residues. V was clipped by 1 base and J by 4 bases, with 5 bases between them. The chain's CDR3 is CASSLVPNQPQHF. The CDR3, as DNA: TGTGCCAGCAGCTTAGTTCCTAATCAGCCCCAGCATTTT.

The J gene is TRBJ1-1, the V gene TRBV20-1, with a weak D call TRBD1 (5 bases). Trimming removed 3 bases at V and 5 bases at J, with 16 bases between. CDR3 length equals 14 residues. Germline CDR1 DFQATT, CDR2 SNEGSKA (reference sequence). The CDR3 DNA reads TGCAGTGCTAGTGGAGGGGCTCGGGGGACTGAAGCTTTCTTT. Residues: CSASGGARGTEAFF.